Listed here are 2 T cell receptor beta chains from one sample, sequenced in a study of cytotoxic CD8 clonotypes in ibrutinib-treated CLL. Profiling relied on immunoSEQ multiplex PCR, and the TCRdb table lists in-frame clones only, not all of them. The table includes 100,000 to 150,000 clones, approximately 85% detected once. Sequences were derived from PBMCs, sampled after 24 months of ibrutinib treatment. The receptors derive from a human donor with chronic lymphocytic leukemia.

The rearrangement uses TRBV5-1 and TRBJ1-5; D is unresolved. The V gene lost 3 bases and the J gene lost 7 bases, with 14 bases spanning the gap. The CDR3 has 14 residues. CDR1 and CDR2 from the germline V gene are SGHRS and YFSETQ. The CDR3 DNA reads as TGCGCCAGCAGCTACGGGGAGTCTGGGCAGCCCCAGCATTTT. It specifies CASSYGESGQPQHF.

The chain combines TRBV14 with TRBJ2-7; no reliable D call. V was shortened by 0 bases and J by 0 bases, with 18 bases between the two germline ends. The CDR3 has 18 amino acids. Germline values: CDR1 SGHDN, CDR2 FVKESK. CDR3 sequence reads: CASSQDRISSVYSYEQYF. CDR3 bases: TGTGCCAGCAGCCAAGATCGAATCTCGTCTGTATACTCCTACGAGCAGTACTTC. Complete variable domain (other parts from reference TRBV14 and TRBJ2-7): EAGVTQFPSHSVIEKGQTVTLRCDPISGHDNLYWYRRVMGKEIKFLLHFVKESKQDESGMPNNRFLAERTGGTYSTLKVQPAELEDSGVYFCASSQDRISSVYSYEQYFGPGTRLTVT.